The following is a T cell receptor beta chain sequence with its context. What it binds is unknown. The record originates from a study of CD8+ T cells in alopecia areata. Points from the study as a whole: TCRs were shared less clearly across patients than in mice, possibly for HLA-related reasons. Under tofacitinib, numerous expanded lesional clonotypes remained detectable in scalp and blood.

Once RNA had been extracted, it was reverse transcribed into cDNA to act as the sequencing template. Libraries were prepared by immunoSEQ multiplex PCR; TCRdb keeps only in-frame clonotypes and omits some of them. Of about 200,000 clones in the sample, around two fifths were seen once. Treatment here: oral pan-JAK inhibitor, 5-10 mg twice daily. Germline V lookup: CDR1 MNHEY, CDR2 SVGAGI. The length of the CDR3 is 15 residues. V was pared by 4 bases and J by 0 bases, with 4 bases of the junction left unmatched. The clonotype originates from a human donor with alopecia areata. The starting material was CD4+ T cells sorted from blood, obtained at approximately week 30, from a patient treated with tofacitinib. This chain links TRBV6-5 with TRBJ1-2, with 8 positions matching TRBD1. DNA for the CDR3: TGTGCCAGCAGTTCTTCACAGGGGGCTAACTATGGCTACACCTTC. Translating gives CASSSSQGANYGYTF.